These T cell receptor beta chains were read from a single sample in a study of shared clonotypes between healthy human individuals. Here immunoSEQ multiplex PCR was the method, and the copy in TCRdb shows in-frame clones only, minus some. The table includes over 400,000 clones, 70% to 80% detected once. Source material: PBMCs. Source of these receptors: a woman aged 40 to 50 in good health. Some clones in this sample may be carry-over from other donors' samples. CDR3s include the opening cysteine and the closing phenylalanine or tryptophan. A D gene is named only where the DNA matches it firmly. Size is stated for part of the rows, as once, few or many counts, or as a class when the clone is expanded.

D	size	J	V	CDR3	DNA
NA	NA	TRBJ2-5	TRBV5-4	CASSTQVQETQYF	TGCGCCAGCAGCACACAGGTCCAAGAGACCCAGTACTTC
NA	NA	TRBJ2-3	TRBV28	CASNYGWRPERTDTQYF	TGTGCCAGCAACTACGGCTGGCGTCCCGAAAGAACAGATACGCAGTATTTT
TRBD1	once	TRBJ1-3	TRBV30	CAWSVGTGAGNTIYF	TGTGCCTGGAGTGTGGGGACAGGGGCTGGAAACACCATATATTTT
TRBD1	NA	TRBJ2-5	TRBV29-1	CSLIKGAGETQYF	TGCAGCCTTATAAAGGGGGCAGGAGAGACCCAGTACTTC
TRBD1	NA	TRBJ1-1	TRBV6-5	CASSWDRVNTEAFF	TGTGCCAGCAGTTGGGACAGGGTGAACACTGAAGCTTTCTTT
NA	NA	TRBJ1-2	TRBV28	CASSFSSWGLDYGYTF	TGTGCCAGCAGTTTTTCCTCGTGGGGGTTAGACTATGGCTACACCTTC
NA	many	TRBJ2-2	TRBV6-1	CASTYREAGELFF	TGTGCCAGCACGTATAGGGAGGCCGGGGAGCTGTTTTTT
NA	NA	TRBJ2-5	TRBV13	CASSLGRNQETQYF	TGTGCCAGCAGCTTAGGCCGAAACCAAGAGACCCAGTACTTC
TRBD1	once	TRBJ1-2	TRBV5-5	CASSATGDSNYGYTF	TGTGCCAGCAGCGCCACCGGGGACAGTAACTATGGCTACACCTTC
NA	NA	TRBJ2-5	TRBV18	CASSPGTRETQYF	TGTGCCAGCTCACCAGGTACGCGGGAGACCCAGTACTTC
TRBD2	NA	TRBJ2-7	TRBV28	CASSGTSGLRQQYF	TGTGCCAGCAGTGGGACTAGCGGACTACGCCAGCAGTACTTC
NA	NA	TRBJ2-2	TRBV19	CATMRGRGTGELFF	TGTGCCACTATGCGGGGGCGGGGAACCGGGGAGCTGTTTTTT
TRBD2	once	TRBJ2-7	TRBV4-1	CASSRGLATTYEQYF	TGCGCCAGCAGCCGAGGACTAGCGACGACCTACGAGCAGTACTTC
TRBD1	NA	TRBJ1-3	TRBV30	CAIATGSGNTIYF	TGTGCCATAGCGACAGGGTCTGGAAACACCATATATTTT
TRBD2	NA	TRBJ2-3	TRBV11-1	CASSFGGAWDTQYF	TGTGCCAGCAGCTTCGGGGGGGCCTGGGATACGCAGTATTTT
NA	NA	TRBJ1-1	TRBV6-1	CASSEFWRTEAFF	TGTGCCAGCAGTGAGTTTTGGAGGACTGAAGCTTTCTTT